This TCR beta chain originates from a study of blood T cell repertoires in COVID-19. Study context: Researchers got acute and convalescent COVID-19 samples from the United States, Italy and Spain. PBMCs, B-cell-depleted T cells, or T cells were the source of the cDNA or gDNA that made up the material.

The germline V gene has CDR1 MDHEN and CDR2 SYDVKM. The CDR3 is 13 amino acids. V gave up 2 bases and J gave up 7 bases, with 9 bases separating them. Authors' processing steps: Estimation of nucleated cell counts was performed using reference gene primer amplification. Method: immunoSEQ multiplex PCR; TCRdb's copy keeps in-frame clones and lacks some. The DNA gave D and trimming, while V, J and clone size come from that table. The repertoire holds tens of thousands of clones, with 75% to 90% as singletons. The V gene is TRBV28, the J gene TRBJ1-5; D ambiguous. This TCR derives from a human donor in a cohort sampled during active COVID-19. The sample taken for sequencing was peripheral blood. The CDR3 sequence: CASSLEGRQPQHF. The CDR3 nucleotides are TGTGCCAGCAGTTTAGAGGGCAGGCAGCCCCAGCATTTT.